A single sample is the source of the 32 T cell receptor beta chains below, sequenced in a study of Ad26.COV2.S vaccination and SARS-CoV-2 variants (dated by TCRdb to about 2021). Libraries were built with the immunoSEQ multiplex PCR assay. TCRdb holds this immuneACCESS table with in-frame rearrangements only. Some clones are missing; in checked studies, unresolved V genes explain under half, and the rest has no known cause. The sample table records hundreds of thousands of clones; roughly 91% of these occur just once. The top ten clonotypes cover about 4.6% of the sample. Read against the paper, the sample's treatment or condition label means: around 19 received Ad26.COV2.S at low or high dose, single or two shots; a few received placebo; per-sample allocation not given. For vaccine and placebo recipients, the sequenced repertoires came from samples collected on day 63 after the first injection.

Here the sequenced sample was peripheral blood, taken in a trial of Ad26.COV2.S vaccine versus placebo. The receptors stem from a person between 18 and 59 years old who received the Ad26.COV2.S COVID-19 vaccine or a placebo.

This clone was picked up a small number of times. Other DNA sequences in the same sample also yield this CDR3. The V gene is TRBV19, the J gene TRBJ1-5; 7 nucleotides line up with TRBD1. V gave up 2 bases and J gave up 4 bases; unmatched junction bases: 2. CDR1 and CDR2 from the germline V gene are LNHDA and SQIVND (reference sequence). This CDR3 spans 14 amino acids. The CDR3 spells CASSIRDSNQPQHF. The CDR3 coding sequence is TGTGCCAGTAGTATACGGGACAGTAATCAGCCCCAGCATTTT.

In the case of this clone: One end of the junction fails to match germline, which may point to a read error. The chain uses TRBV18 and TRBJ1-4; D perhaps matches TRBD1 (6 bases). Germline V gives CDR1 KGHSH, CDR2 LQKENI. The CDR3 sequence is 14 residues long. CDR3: CASSPGQRPERLFF. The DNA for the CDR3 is TGTGCCAGCTCCCCCGGACAGCGACCTGAAAGACTGTTTTTT.

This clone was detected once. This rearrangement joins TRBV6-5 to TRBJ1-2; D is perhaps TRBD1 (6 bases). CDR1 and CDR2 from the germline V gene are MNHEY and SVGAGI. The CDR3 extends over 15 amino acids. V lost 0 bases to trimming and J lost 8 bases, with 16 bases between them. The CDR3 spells CASSYSSGGLGGYTF. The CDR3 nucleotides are TGTGCCAGCAGTTACTCGAGTGGGGGCTTGGGCGGCTACACCTTC.

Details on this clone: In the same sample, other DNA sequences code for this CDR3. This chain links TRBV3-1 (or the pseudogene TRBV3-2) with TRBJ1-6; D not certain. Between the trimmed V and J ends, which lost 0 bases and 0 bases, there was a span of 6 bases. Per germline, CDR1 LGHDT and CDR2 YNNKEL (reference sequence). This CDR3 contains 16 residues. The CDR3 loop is CASSQEGSSYNSPLHF. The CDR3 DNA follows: TGTGCCAGCAGCCAAGAGGGCAGCTCCTATAATTCACCCCTCCACTTT.

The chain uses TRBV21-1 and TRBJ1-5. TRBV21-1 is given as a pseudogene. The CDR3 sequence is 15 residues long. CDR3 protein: CASSKAARLHQPQHF. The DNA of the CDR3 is TGTGCCAGCAGCAAAGCAGCGAGATTACATCAGCCCCAGCATTTT.

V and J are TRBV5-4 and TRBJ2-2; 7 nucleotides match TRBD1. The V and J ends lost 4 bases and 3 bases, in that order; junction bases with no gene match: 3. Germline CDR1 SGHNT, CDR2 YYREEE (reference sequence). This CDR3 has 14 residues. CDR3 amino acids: CASSRDSDTGELFF. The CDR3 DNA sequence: TGTGCCAGCAGCCGGGACAGCGACACCGGGGAGCTGTTTTTT.

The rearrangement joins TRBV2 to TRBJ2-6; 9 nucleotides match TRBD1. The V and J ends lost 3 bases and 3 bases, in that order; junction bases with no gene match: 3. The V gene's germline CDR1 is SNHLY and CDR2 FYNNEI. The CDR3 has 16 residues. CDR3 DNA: TGTGCCAGCAGTGACTACAGGGGGCTTGGGGCCAACGTCCTGACTTTC. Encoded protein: CASSDYRGLGANVLTF.

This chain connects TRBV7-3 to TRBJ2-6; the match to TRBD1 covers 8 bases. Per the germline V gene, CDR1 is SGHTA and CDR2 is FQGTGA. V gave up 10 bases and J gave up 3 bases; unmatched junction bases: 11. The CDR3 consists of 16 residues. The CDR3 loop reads CAIYDRGGSGANVLTF. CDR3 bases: TGTGCCATCTACGACAGGGGCGGTAGTGGGGCCAACGTCCTGACTTTC.

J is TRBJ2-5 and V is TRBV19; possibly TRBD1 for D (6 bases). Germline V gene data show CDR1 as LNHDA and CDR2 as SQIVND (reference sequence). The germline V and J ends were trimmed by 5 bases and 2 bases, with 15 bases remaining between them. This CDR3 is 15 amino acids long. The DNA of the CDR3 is TGTGCCAGTAGTCCCCTAACAGGGAGACAAGAGACCCAGTACTTC. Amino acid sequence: CASSPLTGRQETQYF.

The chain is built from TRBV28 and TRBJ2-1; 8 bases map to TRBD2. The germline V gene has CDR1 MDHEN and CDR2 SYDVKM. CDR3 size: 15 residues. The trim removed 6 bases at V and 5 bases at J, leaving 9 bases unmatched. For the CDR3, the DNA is TGTGCCAGCAGCCCGGGGGGGCCACTAAACAATGAGCAGTTCTTC. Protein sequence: CASSPGGPLNNEQFF.

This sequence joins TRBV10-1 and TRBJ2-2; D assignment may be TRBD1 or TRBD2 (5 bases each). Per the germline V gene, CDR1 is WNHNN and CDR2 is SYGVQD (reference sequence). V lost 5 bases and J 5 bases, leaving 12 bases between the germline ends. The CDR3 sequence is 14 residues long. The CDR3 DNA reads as TGCGCCAGCAGTTCCGGGACGGTAACCGGGGAGCTGTTTTTT. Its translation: CASSSGTVTGELFF.

The CDR3 protein is CASSPGGWNTEAFF. The CDR3, as DNA: TGTGCCAGCTCACCAGGAGGCTGGAACACTGAAGCTTTCTTT. The chain is built from TRBV18 and TRBJ1-1, with D unclear. Germline CDR1 reads KGHSH; CDR2 reads LQKENI. V was cut by 2 bases and J by 1 base, with 8 bases left in between. The CDR3 extends over 14 amino acids.

CDR3 region: CASSQQGSGNTIYF. In nucleotides, the CDR3 is TGTGCCAGCAGTCAACAGGGGTCCGGAAACACCATATATTTT. The J gene is TRBJ1-3, the V gene TRBV27, with 7 positions matching TRBD1. Germline V lookup: CDR1 MNHEY, CDR2 SMNVEV (reference sequence). The CDR3 is 14 residues long. V lost 5 bases and J lost 4; bases outside the gene matches: 5.

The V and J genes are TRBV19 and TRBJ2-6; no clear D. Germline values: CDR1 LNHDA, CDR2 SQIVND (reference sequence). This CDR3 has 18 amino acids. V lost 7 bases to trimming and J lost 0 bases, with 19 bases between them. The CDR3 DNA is TGTGCCAGTACCCCCATGAGCGTTCAGTACTCTGGGGCCAACGTCCTGACTTTC. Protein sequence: CASTPMSVQYSGANVLTF.

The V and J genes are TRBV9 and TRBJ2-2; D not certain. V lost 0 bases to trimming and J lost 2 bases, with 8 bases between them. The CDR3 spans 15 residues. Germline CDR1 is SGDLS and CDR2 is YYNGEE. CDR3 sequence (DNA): TGTGCCAGCAGCGTAGCCCTGGGAAACACCGGGGAGCTGTTTTTT. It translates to CASSVALGNTGELFF.

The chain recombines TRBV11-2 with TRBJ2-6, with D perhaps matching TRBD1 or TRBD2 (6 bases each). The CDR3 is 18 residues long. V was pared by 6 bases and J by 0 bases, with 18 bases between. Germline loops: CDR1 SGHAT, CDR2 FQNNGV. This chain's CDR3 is CASSSRRGYRSGANVLTF. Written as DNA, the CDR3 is TGTGCCAGCAGTTCCCGGAGGGGGTACCGCTCTGGGGCCAACGTCCTGACTTTC.

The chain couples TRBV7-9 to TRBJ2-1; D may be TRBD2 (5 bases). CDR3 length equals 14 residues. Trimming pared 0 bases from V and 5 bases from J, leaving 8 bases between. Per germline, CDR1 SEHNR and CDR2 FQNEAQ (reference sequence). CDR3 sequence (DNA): TGTGCCAGCAGCTTAGCCAGGCGGGACAATGAGCAGTTCTTC. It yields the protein CASSLARRDNEQFF.

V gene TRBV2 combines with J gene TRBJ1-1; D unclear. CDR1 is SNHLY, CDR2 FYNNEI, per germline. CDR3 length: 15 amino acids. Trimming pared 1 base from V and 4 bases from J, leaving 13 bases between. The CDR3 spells CASSEGLGSLTEAFF. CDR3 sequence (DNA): TGTGCCAGCAGTGAAGGTCTCGGGAGTCTCACTGAAGCTTTCTTT.

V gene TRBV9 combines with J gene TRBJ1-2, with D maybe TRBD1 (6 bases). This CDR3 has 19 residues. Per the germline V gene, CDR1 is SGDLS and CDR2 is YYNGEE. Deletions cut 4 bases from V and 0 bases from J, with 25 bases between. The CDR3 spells CASSHPREGGLLANYGYTF. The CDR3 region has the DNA TGTGCCAGCAGCCACCCTAGGGAGGGGGGCCTGTTAGCTAACTATGGCTACACCTTC. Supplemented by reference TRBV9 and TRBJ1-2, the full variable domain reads DSGVTQTPKHLITATGQRVTLRCSPRSGDLSVYWYQQSLDQGLQFLIQYYNGEERAKGNILERFSAQQFPDLHSELNLSSLELGDSALYFCASSHPREGGLLANYGYTFGSGTRLTVV.

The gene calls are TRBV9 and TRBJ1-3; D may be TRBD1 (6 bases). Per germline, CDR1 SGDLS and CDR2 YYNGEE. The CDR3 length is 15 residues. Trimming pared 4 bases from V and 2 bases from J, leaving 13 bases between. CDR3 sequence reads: CASSSGQSPGNTIYF. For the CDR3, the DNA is TGTGCCAGCAGCTCCGGACAGAGCCCTGGAAACACCATATATTTT.

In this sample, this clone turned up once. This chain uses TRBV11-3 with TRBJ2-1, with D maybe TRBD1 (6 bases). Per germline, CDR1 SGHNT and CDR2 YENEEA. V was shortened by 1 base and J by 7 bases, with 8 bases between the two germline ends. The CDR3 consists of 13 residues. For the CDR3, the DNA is TGTGCCAGCAGCTTAGGGACAGATAATGAGCAGTTCTTC. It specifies CASSLGTDNEQFF.

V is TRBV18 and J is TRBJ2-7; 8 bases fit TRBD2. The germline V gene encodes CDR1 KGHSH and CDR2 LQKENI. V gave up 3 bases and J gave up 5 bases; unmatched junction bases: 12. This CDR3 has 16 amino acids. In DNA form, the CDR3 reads TGTGCCAGCTCACCCGGCACCGGGGGGGCGGCGAACGAGCAGTACTTC. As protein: CASSPGTGGAANEQYF. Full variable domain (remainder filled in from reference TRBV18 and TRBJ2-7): NAGVMQNPRHLVRRRGQEARLRCSPMKGHSHVYWYRQLPEEGLKFMVYLQKENIIDESGMPKERFSAEFPKEGPSILRIQQVVRGDSAAYFCASSPGTGGAANEQYFGPGTRLTVT.

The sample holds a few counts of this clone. The CDR3 sequence is CASSYPGGTEAFF. CDR3 nucleotides: TGTGCCAGCAGTTACCCAGGGGGAACTGAAGCTTTCTTT. The chain combines TRBV27 with TRBJ1-1, with TRBD1 matching 7 bases. CDR1 and CDR2 (germline): MNHEY, SMNVEV (reference sequence). The V and J ends lost 4 bases and 5 bases, in that order; junction bases with no gene match: 4. This CDR3 is 13 amino acids long.

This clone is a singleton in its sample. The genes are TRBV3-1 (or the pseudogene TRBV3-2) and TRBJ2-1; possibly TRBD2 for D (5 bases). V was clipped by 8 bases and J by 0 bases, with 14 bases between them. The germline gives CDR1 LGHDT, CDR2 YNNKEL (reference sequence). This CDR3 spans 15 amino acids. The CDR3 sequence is CASSETRNSYNEQFF. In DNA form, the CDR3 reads TGTGCCAGCTCGGAAACTAGGAACTCCTACAATGAGCAGTTCTTC.

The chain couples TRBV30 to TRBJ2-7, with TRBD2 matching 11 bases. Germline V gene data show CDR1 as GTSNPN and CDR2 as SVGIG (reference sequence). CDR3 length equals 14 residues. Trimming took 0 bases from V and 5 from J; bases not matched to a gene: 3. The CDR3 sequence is CAWSVLAGVDEQYF. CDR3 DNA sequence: TGTGCCTGGAGTGTACTAGCGGGAGTAGACGAGCAGTACTTC.

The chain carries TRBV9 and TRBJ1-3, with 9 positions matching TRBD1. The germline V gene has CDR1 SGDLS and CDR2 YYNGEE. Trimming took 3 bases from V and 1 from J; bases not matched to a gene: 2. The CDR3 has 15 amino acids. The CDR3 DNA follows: TGTGCCAGCAGCGCCGGGACAGGGTCTGGAAACACCATATATTTT. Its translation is CASSAGTGSGNTIYF.

CDR3 nucleotide sequence: TGTGCCAGCAGTTACTCGGAGGGCTATAATTCACCCCTCCACTTT. Translating gives CASSYSEGYNSPLHF. The chain recombines TRBV6-5 with TRBJ1-6; D uncertain. The germline V gene has CDR1 MNHEY and CDR2 SVGAGI. V was trimmed by 0 bases and J by 3 bases, leaving 6 bases between them. The CDR3 has 15 amino acids.

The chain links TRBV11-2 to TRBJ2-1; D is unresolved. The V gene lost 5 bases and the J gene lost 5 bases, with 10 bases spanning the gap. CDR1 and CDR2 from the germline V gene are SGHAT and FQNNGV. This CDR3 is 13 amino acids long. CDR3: CASSPGGNNEQFF. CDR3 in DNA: TGTGCCAGCAGCCCGGGCGGTAACAATGAGCAGTTCTTC.

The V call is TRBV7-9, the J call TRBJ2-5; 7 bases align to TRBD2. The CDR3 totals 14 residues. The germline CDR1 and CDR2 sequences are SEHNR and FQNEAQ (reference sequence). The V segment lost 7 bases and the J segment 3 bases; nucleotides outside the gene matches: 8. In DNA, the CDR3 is TGTGCCAGCACCGAACGGCTAGCGGAAGAGACCCAGTACTTC. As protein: CASTERLAEETQYF.

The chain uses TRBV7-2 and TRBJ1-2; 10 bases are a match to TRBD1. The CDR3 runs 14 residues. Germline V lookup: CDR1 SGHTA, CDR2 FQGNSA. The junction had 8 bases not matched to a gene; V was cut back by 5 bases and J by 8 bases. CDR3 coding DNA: TGTGCCAGCAGCCAACTCCGGGACAGGGGCGGCTACACCTTC. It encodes CASSQLRDRGGYTF.

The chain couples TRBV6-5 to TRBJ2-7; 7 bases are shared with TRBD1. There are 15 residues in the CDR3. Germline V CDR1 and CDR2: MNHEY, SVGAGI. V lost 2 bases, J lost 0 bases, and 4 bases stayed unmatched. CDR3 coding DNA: TGTGCCAGCAGTTACAGGGCAGGGGGCTCCTACGAGCAGTACTTC. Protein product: CASSYRAGGSYEQYF.

CDR3 in amino acids: CASSMGARTARNTEAFF. CDR3 nucleotide sequence: TGTGCCAGTAGTATGGGGGCTAGGACAGCTCGGAACACTGAAGCTTTCTTT. This chain joins TRBV19 and TRBJ1-1; perhaps TRBD1 as D (6 bases). In germline, CDR1 is LNHDA, CDR2 SQIVND (reference sequence). V was clipped by 3 bases and J by 1 base, with 18 bases between them. The CDR3 consists of 17 residues.